These 8 T cell receptor beta chains were sequenced from one sample in a study of radiotherapy plus CTLA-4 blockade in lung cancer. Repertoires were generated with immunoSEQ multiplex PCR, while TCRdb's copy carries only in-frame clones and drops some. The sample yields 75,000 to 80,000 clones, 85% to 90% seen once. The sequences come from peripheral blood, collected from a patient treated with radiotherapy plus ipilimumab. The receptors come from a human donor with non-small cell lung cancer who had stable disease on radiotherapy plus ipilimumab.

The chain has TRBV18 and TRBJ1-3; tentatively, D is TRBD1 (6 bases). Germline loops: CDR1 KGHSH, CDR2 LQKENI. The CDR3 extends over 14 amino acids. Trimming left V 6 bases short and J 3 bases short, with 12 bases between. The DNA of the CDR3 is TGTGCCAGCTCGTTGGACAGCCATGGAAACACCATATATTTT. As protein: CASSLDSHGNTIYF.

This sequence joins TRBV7-9 and TRBJ2-4; D ambiguous. From germline, CDR1 is SEHNR and CDR2 FQNEAQ (reference sequence). Trimming took off 8 bases at V and 3 bases at J, with 5 bases between the two ends. The CDR3 consists of 11 residues. CDR3 protein: CASWGKNIQYF. DNA for the CDR3: TGTGCCAGCTGGGGCAAAAACATTCAGTACTTC.

The genes are TRBV28 and TRBJ2-7; a possible D gene is TRBD2 (5 bases). V lost 6 bases and J lost 1, with 16 bases in between. There are 15 residues in the CDR3. Germline loops: CDR1 MDHEN, CDR2 SYDVKM. CDR3 region: CASSLASTGSYEQYF. DNA of the CDR3: TGTGCCAGCAGCTTAGCGAGTACGGGGTCCTACGAGCAGTACTTC.

The rearrangement links TRBV19 to TRBJ1-5; TRBD1 might be the D (6 bases). V was shortened by 7 bases and J by 7 bases, with 17 bases between the two germline ends. Germline-derived CDR1 and CDR2 are LNHDA and SQIVND (reference sequence). This CDR3 comprises 14 residues. CDR3 residues: CASTPQGSEQPQHF. CDR3 DNA sequence: TGTGCCAGTACCCCACAGGGCAGTGAGCAGCCCCAGCATTTT.

This clone was seen a single time. This chain uses TRBV9 with TRBJ1-1; tentative D call: TRBD1 (5 bases). Trimming took 2 bases from V and 7 from J, leaving 12 bases between them. Germline values: CDR1 SGDLS, CDR2 YYNGEE. The CDR3 is 13 amino acids. CDR3 sequence: CASSVGGGSEAFF. CDR3 DNA sequence: TGTGCCAGCAGCGTGGGGGGAGGAAGTGAAGCTTTCTTT.

The gene calls are TRBV7-6 and TRBJ2-2; D is perhaps TRBD1 (8 bases). The CDR3 covers 15 residues. Per germline, CDR1 SGHVS and CDR2 FNYEAQ. V was pared by 1 base and J by 5 bases, with 11 bases between. In DNA, the CDR3 is TGTGCCAGCAGCTTAGTACAGGGGGGGACCGGGGAGCTGTTTTTT. As protein: CASSLVQGGTGELFF.

This sequence joins TRBV30 and TRBJ2-7; D is uncertain. Germline values: CDR1 GTSNPN, CDR2 SVGIG (reference sequence). With 0 bases removed from V and 12 bases from J, the gap between germline ends came to 18 bases. The CDR3 is made up of 13 amino acids. The CDR3: CAWSVPTRPRRYF. The CDR3, as DNA: TGTGCCTGGAGTGTACCCACTCGCCCGCGGCGGTACTTC.

The chain uses TRBV6-5 and TRBJ2-1; possibly TRBD2 for D (5 bases). This CDR3 contains 15 residues. Deletions cut 2 bases from V and 5 bases from J, with 13 bases between. CDR1 is MNHEY, CDR2 SVGAGI, per germline. For the CDR3, the DNA is TGTGCCAGCAGTTACCTGGACTTCCCCAACAATGAGCAGTTCTTC. Translation: CASSYLDFPNNEQFF.